This paragraph covers one TCR beta chain sequence. Its antigen remains undetermined. No base quality values were provided; no much bigger clone lies one nucleotide off. These data originate in a study of cytomegalovirus exposure and HLA in healthy donors (dated by TCRdb to the late 2010s). For the study in its entirety: An earlier analysis of approximately 600 of the donors reported approximately 270 Gb of sequence data and some 100 million unique TCR beta sequences from 150 million to 200 million T cells. Around 320 gigabases of sequencing data and tens of millions of unique TCR sequences were included in an early release covering several hundred HLA-typed donors. Of the approximately 400 genotyped donors, over 65% fell in the genetic ancestry cluster associated with self-reported Caucasian donors. The study aimed to test whether cataloging public T cell receptors could reveal signatures of past pathogen exposure. The study profiled the T cell repertoires of hundreds of subjects by immunosequencing and related them to cytomegalovirus serostatus. Besides the first cohort of hundreds of subjects, a separate validation cohort made up of 120 different subjects was used. High-throughput TCR immunosequencing, statistical association of individual TCRs with disease status, and machine learning were combined to predict cytomegalovirus infection status. A later analysis re-analyzed previously published TCR beta repertoires from several hundred donors and added high-resolution HLA genotyping to study TCR occurrence patterns. Rather than using new phenotypic data, the later analysis identified candidate immune exposures from TCR beta sequences and from how often those sequences occurred across donors. In an earlier analysis of about 590 of the donors, high-throughput TCR beta sequencing was used to judge whether each TCR beta V gene segment behaved as functional or pseudogenic. Donor age, sex, ethnicity and CMV serostatus were compiled alongside the repertoire data. A later genetic analysis took genome-wide SNP genotypes for about 65% of the roughly 670 donors and used that subset as a discovery cohort. Every repertoire in the discovery cohort had been generated on one and the same sequencing platform. Class I and class II HLA loci were covered by the typing at four-digit resolution. Typing coverage varied by locus: roughly 629-630 donors for A, B, C, DRB1 and DQB1; roughly 500 for DQA1; 606 for DPA1; 450 to 480 for DPB1. Four to six DR-DQ haplotypes were handled as single units for association and clustering, since linkage in the cohort was strong. On average, around 200,000 unique TCR beta nucleotide sequences were sequenced per donor among about 400 genotyped donors of the cohort, with roughly 18% of those sequences being non-productive.

In total, 630 or so healthy bone marrow donors made up the cohort. At the time of sampling, all cohort members were nominally healthy, though unrecorded immune exposures were likely present. The donor was CMV seronegative and belonged to the group of more than 300 seronegative cohort members. A peripheral blood sample was collected from each donor, and TCR beta sequencing was performed on peripheral blood mononuclear cells. Genomic DNA extraction from the blood cell samples was performed with the Qiagen DNeasy Blood Extraction Kit. From a lookup of the germline V gene, CDR1 and CDR2 are LGHNA and YSLEER. Including the terminal cysteine and phenylalanine, the CDR3 comprises 15 residues. The sequence is cut down to CDR3 DNA, 45 bases in frame from base 1. V is cut by 3 bases and J by 4 bases, and the space between the germline ends is 13 bases. The library was produced with the immunoSEQ multiplex PCR assay. The multiplex PCR relied on a mix of 60 forward primers for TCR Vbeta segments and 13 reverse primers for TCR Jbeta segments. A multiplex PCR assay on genomic DNA amplified the CDR3 region of rearranged TCR beta genes. The Illumina HiSeq System was used to sequence the amplified TCR beta libraries as 87-base-pair reads. In the original analysis: In a later analysis, 80 million or so unique TCR beta chains were counted across the approximately 620 repertoires, and approximately 9.9 million of these chains were shared by at least two donors. Raw reads were error-corrected and collapsed into unique sequences by a nearest-neighbor algorithm in which closely related sequences were merged to remove PCR and sequencing errors. V, D and J gene segments were assigned by aligning CDR3 sequences to IMGT reference sequences. For a sequence to be retained, at least a six-nucleotide match to both a V gene segment and a J gene segment was required. Rearrangements were classified as productive when the CDR3 lacked stop codons and remained in frame with V and J, and all other rearrangements were classified as non-productive. Following IMGT convention, CDR3 was defined as the stretch from the second conserved V-encoded cysteine up to the conserved J-encoded phenylalanine. The earlier analysis of about 560 of the donors excluded any sequence lacking an unambiguous match to a single V gene segment. An earlier analysis of several hundred of the donors called V segments functional above 56.7% productive rearrangements and segregating when the between-donor standard deviation exceeded 5%. To diagnose cytomegalovirus status from the catalog of TCR beta chain sequences, a statistical classification framework was built. In a later analysis, V and J genes were assigned by comparing TCR nucleotide sequences against IMGT/GENE-DB human TR gene sequences. A later analysis assigned CDR3 sequences and most-parsimonious VDJ recombination scenarios with the TCRdist pipeline. A later analysis defined each TCR beta chain by its CDR3 amino acid sequence plus V-gene family, and excluded reads lacking a unique V-gene family. To address suspected cross-contamination and a sequencing artifact, a later analysis removed 592 highly shared, low-generation-probability nucleotide sequences. For each public chain, a later analysis derived a clonal expansion index from normalized ranks of inferred template counts within each repertoire. Generation probabilities in a later analysis came from a VDJ recombination model fitted to out-of-frame rearrangements, and those results were checked against IGoR. In a later analysis, hypergeometric tests were used to score TCR-TCR, TCR-HLA and TCR-CMV co-occurrence, with a repertoire-size bias correction applied to TCR pairs. False discovery rates were estimated in a later analysis by permuting HLA or CMV assignments 20 times. In a later analysis, co-occurring TCRs were grouped using DBSCAN, with TCRdist sequence similarity added in when clustering inside HLA-allele-positive subsets. For co-occurrence clustering, repertoires with fewer than 30,000 or more than 120,000 public chains were excluded, along with four or five repertoires with anomalous nucleotide sharing. TCRdb re-hosts the immuneACCESS table, in-frame sequences only. Its copies lack some clones; in the studies checked, an unresolved V gene accounts for under half of them, and the cause for the rest is not known. That table is the source of V, J and clone size, and D and trimming were worked out from the DNA. The sample records 120,000 to 150,000 clones, about two thirds of which are singletons. Jointly, the top ten make up 3.5% to 5% of the sample.

The full study reports these points: In a later analysis, the rate of TCR association differed among HLA loci, with DRB1 alleles having the most associated TCRs and HLA-C alleles having the fewest. Seventeen rarely observed V segments, including chromosome 9 orphons, were excluded from the earlier analysis of a few hundred of the donors because counts were too low. Correlated functional status among segregating V segments might reflect linkage disequilibrium, but an unknown experimental factor could not be ruled out. HLA typing was unavailable for some donors at each locus, so association tests used only the typed subset. A later genetic analysis associated a missense DCLRE1C variant with V-gene and J-gene trimming of TCR beta chains, and an independent cohort replicated the association. In a later analysis, HLA-associated TCR beta chains were found to be more clonally expanded and to have lower generation probabilities than equally common non-associated chains. A total of 164 TCR beta chains were listed by the study as associated with cytomegalovirus. In an earlier analysis of fewer than 750 of the donors, most TCR beta V segments were observed in productive rearrangements about 87% or about 30% of the time, broadly matching IMGT annotations. Cytomegalovirus status was reported to be diagnosed by the classifier with high specificity and sensitivity in both the original and validation cohorts. When HLA alleles, especially DR and DQ, strongly co-occurred, TCR associations were difficult to assign to individual alleles. Only TCR beta chains were sequenced in this cohort, and the absence of alpha or paired-chain data limited detectable features. A further reported finding was that TCR beta sequences accurately predicted the HLA-A and HLA-B alleles for most subjects in the first cohort. In a later analysis, 16,951 TCR beta sequences were associated with specific HLA alleles at a false discovery rate of 0.05. A later analysis found that most CMV-associated TCR beta chains appeared HLA-restricted, with HLA associations seemingly driven largely by CMV exposure. Across donors, most TCR sequences were observed very rarely, whereas some public TCRs were present in many individuals. The sequencing pipeline was judged likely to have produced a cluster of highly shared sequence variants as a technical artifact. Because the 87-base-pair reads could not distinguish some IMGT-functional V segments, including TRBV6-2 and TRBV6-3, those segments were excluded. Presence/absence analyses assumed roughly uniform sequencing depth across donors, an assumption that may not hold. Compared with the roughly 670-donor mean, donors in an Asian-associated ancestry cluster had fewer N-insertions in productive TCRs, according to a later genetic analysis. In a later analysis, several top co-occurrence clusters were reported to appear linked to parvovirus B19, influenza, CMV and Epstein-Barr virus. For the cohort, immune exposure information was limited to CMV serostatus. The authors suggested that the approach could potentially be extended to other disease states and immunological phenotypes. In vitro tests confirmed that a few of the cytomegalovirus-associated TCR beta chains recognize cytomegalovirus antigens.

The origin of this receptor is a man in his sixties in good health and CMV-seronegative. The source material was PBMCs. This sequence uses TRBV4-3 and TRBJ2-1; a tentative D match to TRBD2 spans 6 bases. The CDR3 in this case is CASSQGDSGYNEQFF. The DNA reads as follows: TGCGCCAGCAGCCAGGGGGACTCGGGATACAATGAGCAGTTCTTC.